Listed below are T cell receptor beta chains from one sample, sequenced in a study of blood T cell repertoires in COVID-19. Sequenced by immunoSEQ multiplex PCR; TCRdb stores in-frame clones only, minus some. Of about 400,000 clones listed, roughly 90% are singletons. The sample consisted of peripheral blood. The receptors originated from a man aged 40-50 years with acute or convalescent COVID-19. Both conserved end residues are part of each CDR3. D genes are given only for firm matches. Some rows mark clone size as missing; the rest say once, few, many or name a class of expanded clone.

V gene	D gene	CDR3 length	J gene	clone size	CDR3 DNA	CDR3 protein
TRBV10-3	-	14	TRBJ2-5	-	TGTGCCATCAGTGAGTCCCCAGGGAAAGAGACCCAGTACTTC	CAISESPGKETQYF
TRBV29-1	-	11	TRBJ2-7	-	TGCAGCGTTGAGGAGGCTAACGAGCAGTACTTC	CSVEEANEQYF
TRBV19	-	12	TRBJ1-1	-	TGTGCCAGTAGATATCGGAACACTGAAGCTTTCTTT	CASRYRNTEAFF
TRBV11-3	TRBD1	15	TRBJ2-5	-	TGTGCCAGCAGCTTAGGGACAGGGGGGCAAGAGACCCAGTACTTC	CASSLGTGGQETQYF
TRBV6-2/TRBV6-3	TRBD1	11	TRBJ1-1	-	TGTGCCAGCAGCCAGGACAGGGAAGCTTTCTTT	CASSQDREAFF
TRBV7-9	TRBD1	15	TRBJ1-2	few	TGTGCCAGCAGCGCGCGGACAGGGTCAAACTATGGCTACACCTTC	CASSARTGSNYGYTF
TRBV5-1	-	13	TRBJ2-5	-	TGCGCCAGCAGCGTCGGGGGAGTGGAGACCCAGTACTTC	CASSVGGVETQYF
TRBV27	-	14	TRBJ1-1	-	TGTGCCAGCCGTCAGGGGAGCGAGTACACTGAAGCTTTCTTT	CASRQGSEYTEAFF
TRBV9	-	13	TRBJ2-1	once	TGTGCCAGCAGCGTAGCAGCGACCCATGAGCAGTTCTTC	CASSVAATHEQFF
TRBV7-3	-	14	TRBJ1-1	-	TGTGCCAGCAGCTTACTCAGGGTTAACACTGAAGCTTTCTTT	CASSLLRVNTEAFF
TRBV4-1	TRBD1	16	TRBJ2-6	few	TGCGCCAGCAGCCACCCGACAGGGGCAGGGGCCAACGTCCTGACTTTC	CASSHPTGAGANVLTF
TRBV4-1	-	16	TRBJ1-2	-	TGCGCCAGCAGCCAAGGAGGTCCGGGGGAGGGCTATGGCTACACCTTC	CASSQGGPGEGYGYTF
TRBV28	-	14	TRBJ2-7	-	TGTGCCAGCAGTCGGACAGTATACTCCTACGAGCAGTACTTC	CASSRTVYSYEQYF
TRBV5-5	-	17	TRBJ2-1	-	TGTGCCAGCAGCTCCGGACACGGTTTAGGGTTCTACAATGAGCAGTTCTTC	CASSSGHGLGFYNEQFF
TRBV7-9	TRBD2	16	TRBJ2-5	-	TGTGCCAGCAGCTACTCCGGGACTAGCGGGAGGAAGACCCAGTACTTC	CASSYSGTSGRKTQYF
TRBV4-1	TRBD1	15	TRBJ1-2	-	TGCGCCAGCAGCCAAGTGCCAGGGGGTGACTATGGCTACACCTTC	CASSQVPGGDYGYTF
TRBV27	-	12	TRBJ2-3	once	TGTGCCAGCAGTGGACTCTTAGATACGCAGTATTTT	CASSGLLDTQYF